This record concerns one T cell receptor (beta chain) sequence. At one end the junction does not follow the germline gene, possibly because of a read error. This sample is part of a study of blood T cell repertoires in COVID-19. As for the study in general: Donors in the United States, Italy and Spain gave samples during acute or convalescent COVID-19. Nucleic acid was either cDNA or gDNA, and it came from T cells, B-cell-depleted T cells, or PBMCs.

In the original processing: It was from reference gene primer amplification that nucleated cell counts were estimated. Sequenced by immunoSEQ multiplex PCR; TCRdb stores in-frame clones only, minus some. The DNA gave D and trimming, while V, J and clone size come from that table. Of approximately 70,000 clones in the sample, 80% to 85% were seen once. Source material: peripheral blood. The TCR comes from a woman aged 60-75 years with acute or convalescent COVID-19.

CDR3 DNA: TGTGCCAGCAGCCAAGATGAAGGGAGGGCATTAGAAATGTTT. This sequence encodes CASSQDEGRALEMF. The chain has TRBV4-2 and TRBJ1-1; no definite D call. Germline values: CDR1 LGHNA, CDR2 YNFKEQ. The CDR3 has 14 amino acids.